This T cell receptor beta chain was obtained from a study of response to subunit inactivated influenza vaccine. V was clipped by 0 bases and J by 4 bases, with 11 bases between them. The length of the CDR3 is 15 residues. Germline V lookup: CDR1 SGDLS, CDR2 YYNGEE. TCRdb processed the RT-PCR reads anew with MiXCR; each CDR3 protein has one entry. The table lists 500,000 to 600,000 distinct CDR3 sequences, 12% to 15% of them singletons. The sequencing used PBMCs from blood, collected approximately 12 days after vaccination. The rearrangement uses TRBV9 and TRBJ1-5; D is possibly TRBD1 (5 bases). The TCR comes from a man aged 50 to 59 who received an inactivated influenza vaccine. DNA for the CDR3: TGTGCCAGCAGCGTAGGGGGACGGTTGAATCAGCCCCAGCATTTT. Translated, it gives CASSVGGRLNQPQHF. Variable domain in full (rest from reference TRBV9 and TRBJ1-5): DSGVTQTPKHLITATGQRVTLRCSPRSGDLSVYWYQQSLDQGLQFLIQYYNGEERAKGNILERFSAQQFPDLHSELNLSSLELGDSALYFCASSVGGRLNQPQHFGDGTRLSIL.